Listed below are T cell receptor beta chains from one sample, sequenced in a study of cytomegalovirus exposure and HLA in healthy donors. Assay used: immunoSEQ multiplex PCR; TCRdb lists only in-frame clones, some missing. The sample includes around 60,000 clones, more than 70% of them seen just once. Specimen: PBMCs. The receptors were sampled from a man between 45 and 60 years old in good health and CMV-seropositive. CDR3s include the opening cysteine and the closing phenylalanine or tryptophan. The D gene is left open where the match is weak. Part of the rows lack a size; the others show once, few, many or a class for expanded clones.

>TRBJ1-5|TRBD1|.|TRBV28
TGTGCCAGCAGGTCGGGACAGGGAGGCCAGCCCCAGCATTTT
CASRSGQGGQPQHF
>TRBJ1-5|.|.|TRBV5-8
TGTGCCAGCAGAAGACAGGGCAATCAGCCCCAGCATTTT
CASRRQGNQPQHF
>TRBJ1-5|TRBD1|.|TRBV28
TGTGCCAGCAGTTTAGGGCTAGACAGGGGGCGAGTTGTGGGCAATCAGCCCCAGCATTTT
CASSLGLDRGRVVGNQPQHF
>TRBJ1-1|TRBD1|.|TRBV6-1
TGTGCCAGCCTCCGGGACAGGGGAAACACTGAAGCTTTCTTT
CASLRDRGNTEAFF
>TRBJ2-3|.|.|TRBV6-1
TGTGCCAGCAGTATCGAGCTCCGAACAGATACGCAGTATTTT
CASSIELRTDTQYF
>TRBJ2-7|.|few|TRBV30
TGTGCCTGCCAGAGAGGGTACAAGGACTACGAGCAGTACTTC
CACQRGYKDYEQYF
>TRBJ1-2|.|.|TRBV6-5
TGTGCCAGCAGCCCGGTCTCCGCTAGGTATGGCTACACCTTC
CASSPVSARYGYTF
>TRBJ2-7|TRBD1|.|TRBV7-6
TGTGCCAGCAGCTTTACGGGACAGTCCTACGAGCAGTACTTC
CASSFTGQSYEQYF
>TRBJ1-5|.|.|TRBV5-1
TGCGCCAGCAGCCCTAGTGGTCGACAGCCCCAGCATTTT
CASSPSGRQPQHF
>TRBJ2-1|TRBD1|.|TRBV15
TGTGCCACCAGCAGGGGACAGGGGGCGCCCTGGAATGAGCAGTTCTTC
CATSRGQGAPWNEQFF
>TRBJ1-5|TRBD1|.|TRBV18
TGTGCCAGCTCATTGGGGACAGGGGATGGTCAGCCCCAGCATTTT
CASSLGTGDGQPQHF
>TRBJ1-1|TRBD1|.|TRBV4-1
TGCGCCAGCAGCCAACCCCGGGACAGGCCTATGAACGCTTTCTTT
CASSQPRDRPMNAFF
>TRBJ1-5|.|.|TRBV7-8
TGTGCCAGCAGCTTGACGTTTGACCGGCGGGCCCAGCATTTT
CASSLTFDRRAQHF
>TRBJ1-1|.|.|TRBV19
TGTGCCAGCTTAAGGGGAAATGAAGCTTTCTTT
CASLRGNEAFF
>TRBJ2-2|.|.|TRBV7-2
TGTGCCAGCAGCTTTCAGGCGAACACCGGGGAGCTGTTTTTT
CASSFQANTGELFF
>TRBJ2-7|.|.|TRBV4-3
TGCGCCAGCAGCCACGGGAACGAGCAGTACTTC
CASSHGNEQYF
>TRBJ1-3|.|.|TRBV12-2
TGTGCAAGTCGCTTAGGGAAAAAGCAGGGACTCCTCTTCTCTGGAAACACCATATATTTT
CASRLGKKQGLLFSGNTIYF
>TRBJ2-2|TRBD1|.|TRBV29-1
TGCAGCGTCTTGGACAGGGGAGGCACCGGGGAGCTGTTTTTT
CSVLDRGGTGELFF
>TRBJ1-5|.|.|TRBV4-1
TGCGCCAGCAGCCAAGAAAACAGGGTTGATCAGCCCCAGCATTTT
CASSQENRVDQPQHF
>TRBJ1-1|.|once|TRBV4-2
TGTGCCAGCAGCCACCTTCCCCTCGACAGCCTGAACACTGAAGCTTTCTTT
CASSHLPLDSLNTEAFF
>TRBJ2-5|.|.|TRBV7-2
TGTGCCAGCAGCTTAGTGAGGGAAGAGACCCAGTACTTC
CASSLVREETQYF
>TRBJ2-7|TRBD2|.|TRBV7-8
TGTGCCAGCAGCTTTTATACTAGCGGCTCCTACGAGCAGTACTTC
CASSFYTSGSYEQYF
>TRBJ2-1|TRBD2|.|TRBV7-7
TGTGCCAGCAGCACGGGACTAGCGGGAGACGAGCAGTTCTTC
CASSTGLAGDEQFF
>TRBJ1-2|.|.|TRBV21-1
TGTGCCAGCAGCAAAGGTCCCAGGGGGCGCGAAGGCTACACCTTC
CASSKGPRGREGYTF
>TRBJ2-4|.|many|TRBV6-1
TGTGCCAGCAGTGAAGCGTGGGGCCCCAACATTAAGTACTTC
CASSEAWGPNIKYF
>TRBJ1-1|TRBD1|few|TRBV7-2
TGTGCCAGCAGCCCCGCCGGGACAGGGAACACTGAAGCTTTCTTT
CASSPAGTGNTEAFF
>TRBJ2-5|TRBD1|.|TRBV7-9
TGTGCCAGCAGTTTACGAGGGGGCGGTTTTCAAAAAGAGACCCAGTACTTC
CASSLRGGGFQKETQYF
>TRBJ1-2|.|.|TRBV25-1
TGTGCCAGCACCTCCAGCGCACAATTCTATGGCTACACCTTC
CASTSSAQFYGYTF
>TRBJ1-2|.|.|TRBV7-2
TGTGCCAGCAGCTCCCAGGGGAACTATGGCTACACCTTC
CASSSQGNYGYTF
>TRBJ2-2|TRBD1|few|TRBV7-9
TGTGCCAGCAGCTCCTGGACAGGGGGCACTGCGAACACCGGGGAGCTGTTTTTT
CASSSWTGGTANTGELFF
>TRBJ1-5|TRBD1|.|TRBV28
TGTGCCAGCAGTTCAGGGGGAAACAATCAGCCCCAGCATTTT
CASSSGGNNQPQHF
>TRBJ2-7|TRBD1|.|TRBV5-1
TGCGCCAGCAGCTTCCCCTCCCCTGGGACAGGGGGGCCAAAAGTCTACGAGCAGTACTTC
CASSFPSPGTGGPKVYEQYF
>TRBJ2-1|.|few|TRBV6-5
TGTGCCAGCAGTGGGCGCGACAGATCATACAATGAGCAGTTCTTC
CASSGRDRSYNEQFF
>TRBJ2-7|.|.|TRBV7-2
TGTGCCAGCAGCCCGAAAGGGGCGTACGAGAAGTACTTC
CASSPKGAYEKYF
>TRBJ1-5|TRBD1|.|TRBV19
TGTGCCAGTAGTATGAGAGACAGGGCCTCGAATCAGCCCCAGCATTTT
CASSMRDRASNQPQHF
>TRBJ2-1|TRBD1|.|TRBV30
TGTGCCTGGAGTTCTAAACTTCGGGACAGAGGGTACAATGAGCAGTTCTTC
CAWSSKLRDRGYNEQFF
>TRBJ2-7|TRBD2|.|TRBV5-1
TGCGCCAGCAGCTATGGACTAGGTCTCGCCTACGAGCAGTACTTC
CASSYGLGLAYEQYF
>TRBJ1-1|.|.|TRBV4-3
TGCGCCAGCAGCCAACAGTTCAGGATGAACACTGAAGCTTTCTTT
CASSQQFRMNTEAFF
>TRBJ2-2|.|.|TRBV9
TGTGCCAGCAGCCGCACTAAACTCCCGGGAGTCGTGAACACCGGGGAGCTGTTTTTT
CASSRTKLPGVVNTGELFF
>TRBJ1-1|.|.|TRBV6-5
TGTGCCAGCAGGATTTGGGGAGGGGAGAACACTGAAGCTTTCTTT
CASRIWGGENTEAFF
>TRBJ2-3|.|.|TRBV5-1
TGCGCCAGCAGCTTGGATTGGGCAGGGTACACAGATACGCAGTATTTT
CASSLDWAGYTDTQYF
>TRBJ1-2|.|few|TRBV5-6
TGTGCCAGCAGCTTGGGGGCGGAGGATGGCTACACCTTC
CASSLGAEDGYTF
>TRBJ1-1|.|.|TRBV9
TGTGCCAGCAGCAACCCGGGGACTGAAGCTTTCTTT
CASSNPGTEAFF
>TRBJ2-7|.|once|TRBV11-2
TGTGCCAGCAGCCCCCGGCAGGGCGCCTACGAGCAGTACTTC
CASSPRQGAYEQYF
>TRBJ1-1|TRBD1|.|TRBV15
TGTGCCACCAGCAGAGACCCTCAGGGGGCCACTGAAGCTTTCTTT
CATSRDPQGATEAFF
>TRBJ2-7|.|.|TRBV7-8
TGTGCCAGCAGCTTAGCGTCGGACAGAACCTACGAGCAGTACTTC
CASSLASDRTYEQYF
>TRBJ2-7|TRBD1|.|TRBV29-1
TGCAGCGTCCATCCGGGACAGGGATACTACGAGCAGTACTTC
CSVHPGQGYYEQYF